These 11 T cell receptor beta chains were all obtained from the same sample, sequenced in a study of Ad26.COV2.S vaccination and SARS-CoV-2 variants. This table comes from immunoSEQ multiplex PCR, and its TCRdb copy is limited to in-frame clones, with some not included. This sample yields some 180,000 clones, of which approximately 90% are seen a single time; approximately 6% belongs to the top ten. The sample in question was peripheral blood, obtained after recovery from COVID-19. These receptors all stem from a human donor who had recovered from COVID-19.

A few counts support this clone. The CDR3 is CASSLRLEQFF. CDR3 sequence (DNA): TGTGCCAGCAGCTTAAGATTAGAGCAGTTCTTC. The chain recombines TRBV7-9 with TRBJ2-1; D gene uncertain. Germline CDR1 is SEHNR and CDR2 is FQNEAQ (reference sequence). Trimming cost V 2 bases and J 10 bases, with 6 bases left between them. The CDR3 has 11 residues. Drawing the rest from reference TRBV7-9 and TRBJ2-1, the complete variable domain is DTGVSQNPRHKITKRGQNVTFRCDPISEHNRLYWYRQTLGQGPEFLTYFQNEAQLEKSRLLSDRFSAERPKGSFSTLEIQRTEQGDSAMYLCASSLRLEQFFGPGTRLTVL.

The chain is built from TRBV11-2 and TRBJ2-7; TRBD1 matches 7 bases. Germline V gene sequence: CDR1 SGHAT, CDR2 FQNNGV. CDR3 length: 14 amino acids. V shed 5 bases, J shed 6 bases, and the junction held 10 bases outside the gene matches. Here the CDR3 reads CASSPATGRFEQYF. As DNA, the CDR3 is TGTGCCAGCAGCCCGGCGACAGGGCGCTTCGAGCAGTACTTC.

The V and J genes are TRBV3-1 (or the pseudogene TRBV3-2) and TRBJ2-3; D may be TRBD1 (5 bases). The CDR3 has 16 amino acids. Trimming took off 1 base at V and 2 bases at J, with 13 bases between the two ends. Germline-derived CDR1 and CDR2 are LGHDT and YNNKEL (reference sequence). This chain's CDR3 is CASSQVETENTDTQYF. The CDR3 region has the DNA TGTGCCAGCAGCCAAGTCGAGACAGAGAACACAGATACGCAGTATTTT.

The chain recombines TRBV1 with TRBJ1-6; the table's D call TRBD1 went unverified against the DNA. TRBV1 is a listed pseudogene. The CDR3 contains 14 residues. CDR3 region: CTMGRGDYNSPLHF. As DNA, the CDR3 is TGCACCATGGGCAGGGGGGATTATAATTCACCCCTCCACTTT.

This chain links TRBV6-1 with TRBJ1-2; D uncertain. CDR3 length: 14 amino acids. V was shortened by 0 bases and J by 13 bases, with 18 bases between the two germline ends. Germline CDR1 is MNHNS and CDR2 is SASEGT. CDR3 bases: TGTGCCAGCAGTGAAGCGCTTCAGGCCACGTTTTTCACCTTC. Translation: CASSEALQATFFTF.

The J gene is TRBJ1-1, the V gene TRBV20-1, with D tentatively TRBD1 (5 bases). Germline loops: CDR1 DFQATT, CDR2 SNEGSKA (reference sequence). This CDR3 is 14 amino acids long. Trimming shortened V by 3 bases and J by 0 bases, and 11 bases separated the two germline ends. The CDR3 DNA reads as TGCAGTGCTAGTCGACAGCAGTTGAACACTGAAGCTTTCTTT. It encodes CSASRQQLNTEAFF.

The chain uses TRBV5-6 and TRBJ2-7; TRBD2 matches at 13 bases. V shed 4 bases and J 6 bases; nucleotides not matched to a gene: 1. This CDR3 is 13 amino acids long. The germline V gene encodes CDR1 SGHDT and CDR2 YYEEEE. The CDR3 DNA follows: TGTGCCAGCAGCAGACTAGCGGGAGGCGAGCAGTACTTC. Encoded protein: CASSRLAGGEQYF.

The chain uses TRBV29-1 and TRBJ2-7, with D unclear. From germline, CDR1 is SQVTM and CDR2 ANQGSEA. The germline V and J ends were trimmed by 4 bases and 3 bases, with 4 bases remaining between them. This CDR3 comprises 10 residues. CDR3 bases: TGCAGCGTTGTGATCTACGAGCAGTACTTC. It is translated as CSVVIYEQYF.

The chain combines TRBV3-1 (or the pseudogene TRBV3-2) with TRBJ2-2; 8 positions agree with TRBD2. CDR3 length: 16 amino acids. Germline CDR1 LGHDT, CDR2 YNNKEL (reference sequence). J gave up 6 bases and V 4 bases, and 10 bases lay outside the gene matches. Written as DNA, the CDR3 is TGTGCCAGCAGCCCAGCCGGGACTAGTGGGTCCGGGGAGCTGTTTTTT. This gives the protein CASSPAGTSGSGELFF.

J is TRBJ2-1 and V is TRBV7-9; a possible D gene is TRBD2 (6 bases). CDR3 length: 18 residues. V gave up 1 base and J gave up 0 bases, with 16 bases separating them. CDR1 and CDR2 (germline): SEHNR, FQNEAQ (reference sequence). The DNA of the CDR3 is TGTGCCAGCAGCTTAGGCGATGGAGGGAGTTCCTCCTACAATGAGCAGTTCTTC. Translation: CASSLGDGGSSSYNEQFF.

The gene calls are TRBV19 and TRBJ2-7; 7 bases map to TRBD2. Germline V gene sequence: CDR1 LNHDA, CDR2 SQIVND (reference sequence). This CDR3 has 15 residues. V shed 5 bases and J 2 bases; nucleotides not matched to a gene: 9. The CDR3 nucleotides are TGTGCCAGTAGTCTGGCGGGGGTCGGAACCTACGAGCAGTACTTC. It yields the protein CASSLAGVGTYEQYF.